The rows below give T cell receptor beta chains drawn from one sample of a study of cytomegalovirus exposure and HLA in healthy donors. Here immunoSEQ multiplex PCR was the method, and the copy in TCRdb shows in-frame clones only, minus some. The sample contains 100,000 to 150,000 clones, about 10% of which appear only once. The sample consisted of PBMCs. Receptor source: a woman aged 18-29 years in good health and CMV-seropositive. CDR3s include the opening cysteine and the closing phenylalanine or tryptophan. D genes are given only for firm matches. The size field is filled for only some rows; it gives once, few, many or a size class.

j_call clone_size d_call v_call cdr3_length cdr3_nt cdr3_aa
TRBJ2-1 few . TRBV4-2 15 TGTGCCAGCAGCCCCGAATTCAGCTCCTACAATGAGCAGTTCTTC CASSPEFSSYNEQFF
TRBJ2-7 . . TRBV5-1 15 TGCGCCAGCAGCCGAAACCGGGACACTTCCTACGAGCAGTACTTC CASSRNRDTSYEQYF
TRBJ1-2 . . TRBV1 13 TGCACGAGTGCACAGGGTAGAGGATATGGCTACACCTTC CTSAQGRGYGYTF
TRBJ2-7 . . TRBV7-9 13 TGTGCCAGCAGCTTTGGCGGAACCTACGAGCAGTACTTC CASSFGGTYEQYF
TRBJ2-1 few . TRBV11-2 14 TGTGCCAGCAACCGTGACTCCGCTGGGAATGAGCAGTTCTTC CASNRDSAGNEQFF
TRBJ2-7 . . TRBV7-2 11 TGTGCCAGCAGCGTAACCTACGAGCAGTACTTC CASSVTYEQYF
TRBJ2-1 . . TRBV5-1 18 TGCGCCAGCAGCTTAGCGCTGAGTCTAAGGAGTTCCGCCAATGAGCAGTTCTTC CASSLALSLRSSANEQFF
TRBJ2-7 once . TRBV2 15 TGTGCCAGCAGTGAATCTAACAGTTACTCCTACGAGCAGTACTTC CASSESNSYSYEQYF
TRBJ2-1 few TRBD2 TRBV5-8 18 TGTGCCAGCAGCGCTACTAGCGGGAGGGCCTTGGGATACAATGAGCAGTTCTTC CASSATSGRALGYNEQFF
TRBJ1-1 few . TRBV11-2 12 TGTGCCAGCAGCCCGACAGACACTGAAGCTTTCTTT CASSPTDTEAFF
TRBJ2-7 . TRBD2 TRBV29-1 13 TGCAGCGTTTTGGGACTAGTTACGTCCGAGCAGTACTTC CSVLGLVTSEQYF
TRBJ2-5 few . TRBV14 15 TGTGCCAGCAGCCAAACCCGGGACATAAAAGAGACCCAGTACTTC CASSQTRDIKETQYF
TRBJ1-3 . . TRBV11-3 15 TGTGCCAGCAGCTTAGTACAGACCTCTGGAAACACCATATATTTT CASSLVQTSGNTIYF
TRBJ2-1 . TRBD2 TRBV5-4 15 TGTGCCAGCAGCTTGGAGCTAGCGGGAGGTGATGAGCAGTTCTTC CASSLELAGGDEQFF
TRBJ1-1 . . TRBV19 15 TGTGCCAGTACCGAGCGGGGTGGCAGGTCCCCTGAAGCTTTCTTT CASTERGGRSPEAFF